These 14 T cell receptor beta chains originate from one sample sequenced in a study of identical twins' blood T cells. MiXCR, applied by TCRdb to the 5' RACE reads, yields one record per CDR3 protein. The sample yields 350,000 to 400,000 distinct CDR3 sequences, under 30% seen once. What was sequenced was PBMCs. Receptors were obtained from a woman aged 18-50 years in good health.

This clonotype has a count of ten or more. This sequence joins TRBV10-3 and TRBJ1-5; D not resolved. Germline V gene sequence: CDR1 ENHRY, CDR2 SYGVKD. This CDR3 contains 13 residues. Trimming removed 2 bases from V and 1 base from J, with 3 bases in between. As DNA, the CDR3 is TGTGCCATCAGTGAGGGGAGCAATCAGCCCCAGCATTTT. It encodes CAISEGSNQPQHF.

This clonotype has more than one count but fewer than ten. The chain has TRBV15 and TRBJ2-3, with D unresolved. Germline assignment: CDR1 LNHNV and CDR2 YYDKDF (reference sequence). The V gene lost 9 bases and the J gene lost 10 bases, with 23 bases spanning the gap. The CDR3 covers 14 residues. DNA for the CDR3: TGTGCCACGGGTCCGGGCCTCTTGAAGGTATCGCAGTATTTT. Translated: CATGPGLLKVSQYF.

This clonotype was found a few times. The genes are TRBV12-3 or TRBV12-4 and TRBJ1-6; D is uncertain. The CDR3 sequence is 14 residues long. V gave up 4 bases and J gave up 5 bases, with 9 bases separating them. Here the CDR3 DNA reads TGTGCCAGCAGTTACACCGGGGATAATTCACCCCTCCACTTT. Its protein is CASSYTGDNSPLHF.

J is TRBJ2-1 and V is TRBV6-2 or TRBV6-3, with 14 bases that match TRBD2. The CDR3 contains 16 residues. The V gene's germline CDR1 is MNHEY and CDR2 SVGEGT. Trimming removed 2 bases from V and 8 bases from J; junction bases left unmatched: 5. CDR3 coding DNA: TGTGCCAGCAGTTACCTGGGACTAGCGGGAGAAGATGAGCAGTTCTTC. This translates into CASSYLGLAGEDEQFF.

This clonotype came up a few times. CDR3 in amino acids: CASLGSGRSHSNQPQHF. The CDR3, as DNA: TGTGCCAGCCTAGGCTCCGGACGGTCCCATAGCAATCAGCCCCAGCATTTT. This chain uses TRBV6-2 or TRBV6-3 with TRBJ1-5, with D hard to call. The CDR3 has 17 amino acids. V was trimmed by 8 bases and J by 0 bases, leaving 20 bases between them. The V gene's germline CDR1 is MNHEY and CDR2 SVGEGT.

The chain combines TRBV12-3 or TRBV12-4 with TRBJ1-2; D not resolved. Trimming left V 3 bases short and J 4 bases short, with 15 bases between. The CDR3 length is 15 residues. CDR3 coding DNA: TGTGCCAGCAGTTTGGGCCGACTTAGAGGCTATGGCTACACCTTC. Amino acid sequence: CASSLGRLRGYGYTF.

This clonotype was found a few times. The rearrangement links TRBV6-5 to TRBJ2-1; the match to TRBD2 covers 7 bases. CDR1 and CDR2 (germline): MNHEY, SVGAGI. The CDR3 covers 13 residues. J lost 9 bases, V lost 5 bases, and 7 bases had no gene match. CDR3: CASSPTGGGEQFF. The CDR3 DNA sequence: TGTGCCAGCAGTCCCACCGGCGGGGGTGAGCAGTTCTTC.

The chain carries TRBV7-2 and TRBJ1-1; D not resolved. The V and J ends lost 6 bases and 3 bases respectively, with 11 bases between them. Germline CDR1 SGHTA, CDR2 FQGNSA. This CDR3 has 13 amino acids. CDR3 DNA sequence: TGTGCCAGCAGTTCGCGGATCGACACTGAAGCTTTCTTT. This codes for CASSSRIDTEAFF.

This clonotype has at least ten counts. The CDR3 nucleotides read TGTGCCAGCAGCCCGAGTTGGAACACTGAAGCTTTCTTT. This sequence encodes CASSPSWNTEAFF. The chain uses TRBV7-3 and TRBJ1-1; D remains unclear. The CDR3 has 13 amino acids. From germline, CDR1 is SGHTA and CDR2 FQGTGA. Between the trimmed V and J ends, which lost 5 bases and 1 base, there was a span of 8 bases.

A few counts support this clonotype. The chain joins TRBV20-1 to TRBJ2-1; 13 positions match TRBD2. V shed 6 bases, J shed 7 bases, and the junction held 6 bases outside the gene matches. This CDR3 has 14 amino acids. Germline CDR1 and CDR2: DFQATT and SNEGSKA (reference sequence). The DNA of the CDR3 is TGCAGTGCACCGGGACTAGCGGGAATAAATGAGCAGTTCTTC. It yields the protein CSAPGLAGINEQFF.

Here the CDR3 DNA reads TGTGCCAGCAGTTACTCGAGTCAGAACACCGGGGAGCTGTTTTTT. This gives the protein CASSYSSQNTGELFF. The rearrangement links TRBV6-2 or TRBV6-3 to TRBJ2-2; D uncertain. The germline V gene encodes CDR1 MNHEY and CDR2 SVGEGT. There are 15 residues in the CDR3. V was shortened by 0 bases and J by 1 base, with 6 bases between the two germline ends.

The gene calls are TRBV7-9 and TRBJ2-7, with D uncertain. V was pared by 1 base and J by 3 bases, with 7 bases between. The CDR3 has 13 amino acids. Germline CDR1 SEHNR, CDR2 FQNEAQ (reference sequence). In DNA, the CDR3 is TGTGCCAGCAGCTTAGGTGCCGACTACGAGCAGTACTTC. Its protein is CASSLGADYEQYF.

The V and J genes are TRBV6-5 and TRBJ2-1; TRBD2 matches at 9 bases. The length of the CDR3 is 14 residues. Germline CDR1 is MNHEY and CDR2 is SVGAGI. J lost 7 bases, V lost 5 bases, and 6 bases had no gene match. CDR3 in amino acids: CASSAGGLSNEQFF. The DNA for the CDR3 is TGTGCCAGCAGTGCGGGGGGGCTAAGTAATGAGCAGTTCTTC.

This clonotype has more than one count but fewer than ten. The chain recombines TRBV29-1 with TRBJ1-1; unclear D gene. Trimming stripped 2 bases from V and 1 base from J, with 8 bases between. Germline V lookup: CDR1 SQVTM, CDR2 ANQGSEA. The CDR3 length is 13 residues. DNA for the CDR3: TGCAGCGTTGAATGGCAAACGAACACTGAAGCTTTCTTT. Translating gives CSVEWQTNTEAFF.